The clone carrying this T cell receptor (beta chain) was counted between two and nine times. As yet, its antigen is unknown. This specimen comes from a study of blood T cells in healthy people across ages. Whole-study findings and limits: Diversity estimates drawn from one million T cells were deemed underestimates. Long-lived and aged donors differed, with more naive CD4+ cells and higher diversity in the long-lived.

The germline gives CDR1 DFQATT, CDR2 SNEGSKA (reference sequence). The V gene lost 4 bases and the J gene lost 5 bases, with 19 bases spanning the gap. CDR3 length: 15 amino acids. A second PCR of roughly 7 to 11 cycles used a sample-barcoded 5' primer and a J-beta primer mix. Using its own MiXCR run on the 5' RACE reads, TCRdb lists one record per CDR3 protein. The repertoire consists of about 570,000 distinct CDR3 sequences, with 27% occurring once and the leading ten covering approximately 3.3%. This sample was also put to use in a study of T cells of mothers and their children. As that study records: The donors comprised about 6 children and their three healthy Caucasian mothers.

This TCR came from a boy younger than 10 in good health. The sample consisted of blood. The gene calls are TRBV20-1 and TRBJ2-3; D is tentatively TRBD1 or TRBD2 (7 bases each). CDR3 sequence reads: CSATGGRGRGDTQYF. DNA of the CDR3: TGCAGTGCTACCGGGGGGAGGGGGCGAGGAGATACGCAGTATTTT.